This T cell receptor beta chain appears in the sequencing data of a study of T cell changes during pregnancy in multiple sclerosis. V was trimmed by 2 bases and J by 5 bases, leaving 7 bases between them. There are 12 residues in the CDR3. Per germline, CDR1 MDHEN and CDR2 SYDVKM. Produced via immunoSEQ multiplex PCR; TCRdb's table is partial and in-frame only. The table includes over 50,000 clones, 88% detected once. The sample in question was peripheral blood, obtained in the first trimester of pregnancy. V usage is TRBV28 and J usage is TRBJ2-7; tentatively, D is TRBD2 (5 bases). The receptor comes from a female donor with multiple sclerosis, enrolled in a pregnancy study. Here the CDR3 reads CASSLGLNEQYF. The CDR3 coding sequence is TGTGCCAGCAGTTTAGGACTCAACGAGCAGTACTTC.